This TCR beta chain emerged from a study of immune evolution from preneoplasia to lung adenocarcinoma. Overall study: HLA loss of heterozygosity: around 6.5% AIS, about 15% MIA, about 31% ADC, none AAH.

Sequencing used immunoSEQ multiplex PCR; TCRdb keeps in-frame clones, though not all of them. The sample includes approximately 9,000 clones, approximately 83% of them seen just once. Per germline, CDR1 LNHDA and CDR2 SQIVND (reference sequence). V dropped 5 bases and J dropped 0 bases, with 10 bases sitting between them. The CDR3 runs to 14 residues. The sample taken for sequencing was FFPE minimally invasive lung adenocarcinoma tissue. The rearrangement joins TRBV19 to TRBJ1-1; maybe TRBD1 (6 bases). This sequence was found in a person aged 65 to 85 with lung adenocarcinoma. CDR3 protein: CASSLTGMNTEAFF. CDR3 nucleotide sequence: TGTGCCAGTAGTCTAACAGGGATGAACACTGAAGCTTTCTTT.